The 9 T cell receptor beta chains presented below share a single source sample, sequenced in a study of long-term antiretroviral therapy in people with HIV. Run at survey level, the immunoSEQ assay was version v3.0. Repertoires were generated with immunoSEQ multiplex PCR, while TCRdb's copy carries only in-frame clones and drops some. The repertoire includes around 27,000 clones, around 88% of them detected once, and under 5.5% sits in the top ten. Sequences were derived from unsorted PBMCs, sampled more than 4.4 years after starting antiretroviral therapy. The source of these receptors is a man younger than 45 with HIV.

The chain combines TRBV5-6 with TRBJ2-6; D is ambiguous. The CDR3 totals 15 residues. Germline V gene lookup returns CDR1 SGHDT and CDR2 YYEEEE. The V and J ends lost 4 bases and 0 bases respectively, with 8 bases between them. Here the CDR3 reads CASSTISSGANVLTF. The CDR3 DNA reads as TGTGCCAGCAGCACCATATCCTCTGGGGCCAACGTCCTGACTTTC.

This chain uses TRBV19 with TRBJ2-5; D unresolved. V shed 7 bases and J shed 0 bases, with 18 bases lying between them. This CDR3 has 16 residues. Germline assignment: CDR1 LNHDA and CDR2 SQIVND (reference sequence). The CDR3 region is CASTPRPRRYQETQYF. CDR3 bases: TGTGCCAGTACCCCCAGGCCTAGGCGGTACCAAGAGACCCAGTACTTC.

This chain links TRBV6-6 with TRBJ1-3, with D tentatively TRBD1 (5 bases). Trimming shortened V by 8 bases and J by 1 base, and 9 bases separated the two germline ends. The germline V gene encodes CDR1 MNHNY and CDR2 SVGAGI (reference sequence). CDR3 length equals 13 residues. The CDR3 DNA reads TGTGCCAGCGGGGGGATTTCTGGAAACACCATATATTTT. As protein: CASGGISGNTIYF.

DNA of the CDR3: TGTGCCAGCAGGGAAAGCGGGAGCGGTGAGCAGTTCTTC. This encodes CASRESGSGEQFF. The V call is TRBV6-6, the J call TRBJ2-1; 8 positions match TRBD2. V lost 6 bases, J lost 9 bases, and 7 bases stayed unmatched. Per germline, CDR1 MNHNY and CDR2 SVGAGI (reference sequence). The CDR3 runs to 13 residues.

Note on this clone: The junction differs from germline at one of its ends, possibly a read error. CDR3 protein: CASSLDWGGETQYF. Written as DNA, the CDR3 is TGTGCTAGCAGCTTAGATTGGGGTGGAGAGACCCAGTACTTC. J is TRBJ2-5 and V is TRBV7-7; D unclear. CDR3 length: 14 amino acids. The V gene's germline CDR1 is SSHAT and CDR2 FNYEAQ (reference sequence).

The rearrangement joins TRBV5-1 to TRBJ2-6; 12 positions match TRBD1. The CDR3 runs 17 residues. CDR1 and CDR2 (germline): SGHRS, YFSETQ. With 4 bases clipped from V and 3 bases from J, the junction kept 5 bases outside the gene matches. CDR3 coding DNA: TGCGCCAGCAGCGGCGGGACAGGGGGCGGTGGGGCCAACGTCCTGACTTTC. Translation: CASSGGTGGGGANVLTF.

V usage is TRBV5-1 and J usage is TRBJ1-4, with D perhaps matching TRBD1 (5 bases). From germline, CDR1 is SGHRS and CDR2 YFSETQ. Trimming cost V 4 bases and J 4 bases, with 14 bases left between them. There are 15 residues in the CDR3. CDR3 nucleotide sequence: TGCGCCAGCAGCCTTAACGCAGGGAGTAATGAAAAACTGTTTTTT. This translates into CASSLNAGSNEKLFF.

This clone has just one count. V and J are TRBV13 and TRBJ1-3; perhaps TRBD1 as D (6 bases). Trimming shortened V by 5 bases and J by 2 bases, and 13 bases separated the two germline ends. Looked up from germline, CDR1 is PRHDT and CDR2 is FYEKMQ (reference sequence). This CDR3 contains 15 residues. The CDR3 here is CASSQEGGPGNTIYF. CDR3 sequence (DNA): TGTGCCAGCAGCCAAGAGGGGGGCCCTGGAAACACCATATATTTT.

This clone showed up just once. This sequence joins TRBV6-4 and TRBJ1-1, with a possible D match to TRBD1 (5 bases). Germline V gene data show CDR1 as MRHNA and CDR2 as SNTAGT. The CDR3 has 13 residues. V gave up 6 bases and J gave up 6 bases, with 14 bases separating them. The CDR3, as DNA: TGTGCCAGCAGGCCCTCTGGAGGGGCTGAAGCTTTCTTT. Residues: CASRPSGGAEAFF.